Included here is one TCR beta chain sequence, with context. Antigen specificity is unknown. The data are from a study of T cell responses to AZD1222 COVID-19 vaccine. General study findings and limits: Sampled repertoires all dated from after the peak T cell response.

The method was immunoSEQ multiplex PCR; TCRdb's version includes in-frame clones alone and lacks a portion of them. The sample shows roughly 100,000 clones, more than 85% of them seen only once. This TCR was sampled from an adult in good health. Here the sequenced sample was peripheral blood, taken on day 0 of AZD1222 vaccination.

CDR3 DNA sequence: TGTGCCAGCAGCACTGACTGGGCGGGGAACACTGAAGCTTTCTTT. This translates into CASSTDWAGNTEAFF. This chain joins TRBV7-2 and TRBJ1-1; D unclear. In germline, CDR1 is SGHTA, CDR2 FQGNSA. The CDR3 is 15 residues long. The V gene lost 5 bases and the J gene lost 1 base, with 14 bases spanning the gap. Full variable domain (missing parts from reference TRBV7-2 and TRBJ1-1): GAGVSQSPSNKVTEKGKDVELRCDPISGHTALYWYRQSLGQGLEFLIYFQGNSAPDKSGLPSDRFSAERTGGSVSTLTIQRTQQEDSAVYLCASSTDWAGNTEAFFGQGTRLTVV.